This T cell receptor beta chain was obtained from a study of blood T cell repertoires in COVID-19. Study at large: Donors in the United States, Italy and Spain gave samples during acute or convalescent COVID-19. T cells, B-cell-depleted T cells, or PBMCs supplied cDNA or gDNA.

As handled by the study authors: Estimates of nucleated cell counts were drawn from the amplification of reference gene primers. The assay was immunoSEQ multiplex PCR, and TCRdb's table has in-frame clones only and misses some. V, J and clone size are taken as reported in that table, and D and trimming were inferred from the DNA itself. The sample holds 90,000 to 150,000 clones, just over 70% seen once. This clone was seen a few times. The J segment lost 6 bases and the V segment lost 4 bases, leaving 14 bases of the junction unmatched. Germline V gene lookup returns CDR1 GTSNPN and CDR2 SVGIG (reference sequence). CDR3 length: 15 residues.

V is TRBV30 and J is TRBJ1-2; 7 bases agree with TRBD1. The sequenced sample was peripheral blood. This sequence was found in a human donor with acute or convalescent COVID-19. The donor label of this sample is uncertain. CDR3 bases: TGTGCCTGGAATAAGAGGGGGCGCGAGGTAGATGGCTACACCTTC. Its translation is CAWNKRGREVDGYTF.